These 14 T cell receptor beta chains were sequenced from one sample in a study of somatic mutations in cytotoxic T cells in rheumatoid arthritis. TCRdb keeps only in-frame clones here, not all; method: immunoSEQ multiplex PCR. The sample records tens of thousands of clones, roughly four fifths being singletons. Sequenced: CD8+ T cells sorted from blood. The receptors were sampled from an adult with rheumatoid arthritis.

The chain combines TRBV6-6 with TRBJ2-7; weak D call: TRBD1 (6 bases). The CDR3 is made up of 14 amino acids. Trimming took off 8 bases at V and 4 bases at J, with 18 bases between the two ends. Germline CDR1 and CDR2: MNHNY and SVGAGI (reference sequence). The CDR3 is CASSPGRGKYEQYF. CDR3 bases: TGTGCCAGCTCGCCCGGCAGGGGAAAGTACGAGCAGTACTTC.

The chain couples TRBV19 to TRBJ2-7, with 7 bases that match TRBD1. Germline V gene lookup returns CDR1 LNHDA and CDR2 SQIVND (reference sequence). CDR3 length: 13 residues. After removal of 8 bases from V and 4 bases from J, the junction contained 8 bases not matched to a gene. The CDR3 loop reads CASSPGQRYEQYF. CDR3 bases: TGTGCCAGTTCCCCGGGACAGAGGTACGAGCAGTACTTC.

The chain is built from TRBV6-5 and TRBJ2-7; 8 nucleotides match TRBD2. The trim removed 6 bases at V and 2 bases at J, leaving 6 bases unmatched. The length of the CDR3 is 14 residues. The germline V gene encodes CDR1 MNHEY and CDR2 SVGAGI. The CDR3 nucleotides read TGTGCCAGCAGCCCCGGGAGGGGGACCTACGAGCAGTACTTC. It translates to CASSPGRGTYEQYF.

CDR3 bases: TGTGCCAGCAGTTCGAGGACAGGGCAATTGATGAACACTGAAGCTTTCTTT. Its translation: CASSSRTGQLMNTEAFF. This chain joins TRBV28 and TRBJ1-1, with 8 nucleotides matching TRBD1. The CDR3 has 17 amino acids. The junction had 10 bases not matched to a gene; V was cut back by 4 bases and J by 0 bases. From germline, CDR1 is MDHEN and CDR2 SYDVKM.

The chain has TRBV28 and TRBJ2-1, with 10 bases fitting TRBD2. Trimming took 8 bases from V and 8 from J; bases not matched to a gene: 15. Germline V gene lookup returns CDR1 MDHEN and CDR2 SYDVKM. The CDR3 length is 16 residues. The CDR3 DNA follows: TGTGCCAGCGGCCTAGCGGGGGCCGCGTCCCTGGATGAGCAGTTCTTC. Residues: CASGLAGAASLDEQFF. The full variable domain, completed using reference TRBV28 and TRBJ2-1, is DVKVTQSSRYLVKRTGEKVFLECVQDMDHENMFWYRQDPGLGLRLIYFSYDVKMKEKGDIPEGYSVSREKKERFSLILESASTNQTSMYLCASGLAGAASLDEQFFGPGTRLTVL.

The chain couples TRBV7-9 to TRBJ2-1; D unclear. This CDR3 is 13 amino acids long. Deletions cut 3 bases from V and 4 bases from J, with 7 bases between. Per the germline V gene, CDR1 is SEHNR and CDR2 is FQNEAQ (reference sequence). The CDR3 region is CASSFSLYNEQFF. CDR3 sequence (DNA): TGTGCCAGCAGCTTCTCCCTTTACAATGAGCAGTTCTTC.

This clone was seen a handful of times. This chain connects TRBV27 to TRBJ1-2; possible D gene TRBD1, 6 bases. The CDR3 runs 14 residues. The germline gives CDR1 MNHEY, CDR2 SMNVEV (reference sequence). The ends were cut back, 2 bases at V and 8 bases at J, with 15 bases in the middle. The CDR3 loop reads CASSLRTGFYGYTF. As DNA, the CDR3 is TGTGCCAGCAGTTTACGTACAGGGTTCTACGGCTACACCTTC.

The V call is TRBV19, the J call TRBJ1-2; D gene unclear. Germline CDR1 reads LNHDA; CDR2 reads SQIVND (reference sequence). Trimming left V 5 bases short and J 7 bases short, with 23 bases between. The CDR3 spans 16 residues. The CDR3 nucleotides are TGTGCCAGTAGTCCCGGCCGGGATCACTACGACATTGGCTACACCTTC. This encodes CASSPGRDHYDIGYTF.

The V call is TRBV6-5, the J call TRBJ1-1; D is unclear. The CDR3 spans 14 residues. With 2 bases removed from V and 4 bases from J, the gap between germline ends came to 11 bases. Germline V gene lookup returns CDR1 MNHEY and CDR2 SVGAGI. Here the CDR3 DNA reads TGTGCCAGCAGTTACGGGATTAGTGGCACTGAAGCTTTCTTT. Translated: CASSYGISGTEAFF.

This sequence joins TRBV6-5 and TRBJ2-5; 13 positions agree with TRBD2. Germline CDR1 MNHEY, CDR2 SVGAGI. The CDR3 sequence is 16 residues long. J gave up 3 bases and V 2 bases, and 3 bases lay outside the gene matches. The CDR3 loop is CASSYHGTSGEETQYF. CDR3 DNA: TGTGCCAGCAGTTACCACGGGACTAGCGGGGAAGAGACCCAGTACTTC.

The chain couples TRBV10-3 to TRBJ2-2, with 10 bases identical to TRBD1. V lost 6 bases to trimming and J lost 5 bases; unmatched junction nucleotides: 15. This CDR3 spans 18 amino acids. Germline CDR1 reads ENHRY; CDR2 reads SYGVKD. Written as DNA, the CDR3 is TGTGCCATCAGCAACCAGCCTGTGACAGGGGGCCGGACCGGGGAGCTGTTTTTT. It specifies CAISNQPVTGGRTGELFF.

This clone was recorded only once. This chain uses TRBV5-1 with TRBJ1-3; D call uncertain. This CDR3 region has 17 residues. V lost 4 bases and J lost 2, with 19 bases in between. Germline CDR1 is SGHRS and CDR2 is YFSETQ. The CDR3 protein is CASSPTPGIQPGNTIYF. DNA for the CDR3: TGCGCCAGCAGCCCCACCCCCGGTATCCAACCTGGAAACACCATATATTTT.

There are a few counts of this clone. DNA of the CDR3: TGCGCCAGCAGCGAGGGACTAGCCTACGAGCAGTACTTC. The encoded protein is CASSEGLAYEQYF. The rearrangement links TRBV10-2 to TRBJ2-7, with 8 bases lining up with TRBD2. Per the germline V gene, CDR1 is WSHSY and CDR2 is SAAADI. With 6 bases clipped from V and 2 bases from J, the junction kept 3 bases outside the gene matches. The CDR3 loop spans 13 amino acids.

This clone appeared once. This chain joins TRBV27 and TRBJ2-1; D not resolved. CDR1 MNHEY and CDR2 SMNVEV come from the germline V gene (reference sequence). V was trimmed by 6 bases and J by 4 bases, leaving 25 bases between them. The CDR3 sequence is 18 residues long. CDR3 protein: CASRPSTGSVSFYNEQFF. The DNA for the CDR3 is TGTGCCAGCAGACCCTCTACCGGGTCCGTCTCCTTTTACAATGAGCAGTTCTTC.